The source of this T cell receptor beta chain is a study of cytomegalovirus exposure and HLA in healthy donors. 60 Vbeta and 13 Jbeta primers were used in PCR. The method was immunoSEQ multiplex PCR; TCRdb's version includes in-frame clones alone and lacks a portion of them. There are 200,000 to 250,000 clones in the sample; roughly 75% occur only once, and 1.8% lies in the top ten. Germline values: CDR1 MNHEY, CDR2 SVGAGI. Between the trimmed V and J ends, which lost 4 bases and 6 bases, there was a span of 12 bases. This CDR3 has 13 residues. The sequence derives from a woman in her thirties in good health and CMV-seronegative. This chain uses TRBV6-5 with TRBJ1-1; TRBD1 might be the D (5 bases). The source material was PBMCs. CDR3: CASSSLGQPEAFF. The CDR3 DNA reads TGTGCCAGCAGTTCACTCGGACAACCTGAAGCTTTCTTT.